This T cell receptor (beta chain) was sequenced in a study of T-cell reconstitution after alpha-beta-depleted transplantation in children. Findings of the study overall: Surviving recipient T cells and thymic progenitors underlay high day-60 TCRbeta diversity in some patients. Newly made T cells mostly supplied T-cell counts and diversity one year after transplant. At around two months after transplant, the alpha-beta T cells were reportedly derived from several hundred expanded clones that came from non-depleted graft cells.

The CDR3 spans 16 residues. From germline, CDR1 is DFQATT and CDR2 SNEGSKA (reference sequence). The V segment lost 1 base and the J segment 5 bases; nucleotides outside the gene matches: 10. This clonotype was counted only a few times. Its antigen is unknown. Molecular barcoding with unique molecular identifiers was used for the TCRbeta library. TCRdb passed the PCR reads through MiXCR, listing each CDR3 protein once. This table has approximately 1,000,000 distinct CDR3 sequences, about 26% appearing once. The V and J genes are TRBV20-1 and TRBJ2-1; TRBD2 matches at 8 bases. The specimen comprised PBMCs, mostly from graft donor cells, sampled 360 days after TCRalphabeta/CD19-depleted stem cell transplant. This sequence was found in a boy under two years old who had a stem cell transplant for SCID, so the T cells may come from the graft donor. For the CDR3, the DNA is TGCAGTGCTAGAGTGGCCGCGGGGGGTCTCAACAATGAGCAGTTCTTC. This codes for CSARVAAGGLNNEQFF.